This record concerns one T cell receptor beta chain sequence. What it binds is not known. This entry belongs to a study of blood T cells in healthy people across ages. The CDR3 sequence is 15 residues long. The germline V gene has CDR1 SGHVS and CDR2 FNYEAQ. With V trimmed by 3 bases and J by 6 bases, 10 bases remained unmatched. With a J-beta primer mix and a sample-barcoded 5' primer, a second PCR ran about 7 to 12 cycles. Each CDR3 protein is one row after TCRdb ran MiXCR on the 5' RACE reads. In the table there are around 500,000 distinct CDR3 sequences, about 27% of which are singletons. Whole-study findings and limits: Naive CD4+ cell counts and diversity both ran higher in long-lived than in aged donors. The study found TCR beta diversity correlated strongly with naive T cell percentage. Changes in expanded clonotypes were possibly confounded, as the CMV status of donors was unknown.

These data also featured in a second study, about T cells of mothers and their children. From that paper: Related and unrelated pairs show similar shaping of TCR recombination output by thymic selection.

Input material: blood. This sequence was found in a boy younger than 10 in good health. The chain employs TRBV7-6 and TRBJ2-7; TRBD1 aligns across 8 bases. The DNA of the CDR3 is TGTGCCAGCAGCTTGTTTACGGACAGGGTTGGCGAGCAGTACTTC. This translates into CASSLFTDRVGEQYF.